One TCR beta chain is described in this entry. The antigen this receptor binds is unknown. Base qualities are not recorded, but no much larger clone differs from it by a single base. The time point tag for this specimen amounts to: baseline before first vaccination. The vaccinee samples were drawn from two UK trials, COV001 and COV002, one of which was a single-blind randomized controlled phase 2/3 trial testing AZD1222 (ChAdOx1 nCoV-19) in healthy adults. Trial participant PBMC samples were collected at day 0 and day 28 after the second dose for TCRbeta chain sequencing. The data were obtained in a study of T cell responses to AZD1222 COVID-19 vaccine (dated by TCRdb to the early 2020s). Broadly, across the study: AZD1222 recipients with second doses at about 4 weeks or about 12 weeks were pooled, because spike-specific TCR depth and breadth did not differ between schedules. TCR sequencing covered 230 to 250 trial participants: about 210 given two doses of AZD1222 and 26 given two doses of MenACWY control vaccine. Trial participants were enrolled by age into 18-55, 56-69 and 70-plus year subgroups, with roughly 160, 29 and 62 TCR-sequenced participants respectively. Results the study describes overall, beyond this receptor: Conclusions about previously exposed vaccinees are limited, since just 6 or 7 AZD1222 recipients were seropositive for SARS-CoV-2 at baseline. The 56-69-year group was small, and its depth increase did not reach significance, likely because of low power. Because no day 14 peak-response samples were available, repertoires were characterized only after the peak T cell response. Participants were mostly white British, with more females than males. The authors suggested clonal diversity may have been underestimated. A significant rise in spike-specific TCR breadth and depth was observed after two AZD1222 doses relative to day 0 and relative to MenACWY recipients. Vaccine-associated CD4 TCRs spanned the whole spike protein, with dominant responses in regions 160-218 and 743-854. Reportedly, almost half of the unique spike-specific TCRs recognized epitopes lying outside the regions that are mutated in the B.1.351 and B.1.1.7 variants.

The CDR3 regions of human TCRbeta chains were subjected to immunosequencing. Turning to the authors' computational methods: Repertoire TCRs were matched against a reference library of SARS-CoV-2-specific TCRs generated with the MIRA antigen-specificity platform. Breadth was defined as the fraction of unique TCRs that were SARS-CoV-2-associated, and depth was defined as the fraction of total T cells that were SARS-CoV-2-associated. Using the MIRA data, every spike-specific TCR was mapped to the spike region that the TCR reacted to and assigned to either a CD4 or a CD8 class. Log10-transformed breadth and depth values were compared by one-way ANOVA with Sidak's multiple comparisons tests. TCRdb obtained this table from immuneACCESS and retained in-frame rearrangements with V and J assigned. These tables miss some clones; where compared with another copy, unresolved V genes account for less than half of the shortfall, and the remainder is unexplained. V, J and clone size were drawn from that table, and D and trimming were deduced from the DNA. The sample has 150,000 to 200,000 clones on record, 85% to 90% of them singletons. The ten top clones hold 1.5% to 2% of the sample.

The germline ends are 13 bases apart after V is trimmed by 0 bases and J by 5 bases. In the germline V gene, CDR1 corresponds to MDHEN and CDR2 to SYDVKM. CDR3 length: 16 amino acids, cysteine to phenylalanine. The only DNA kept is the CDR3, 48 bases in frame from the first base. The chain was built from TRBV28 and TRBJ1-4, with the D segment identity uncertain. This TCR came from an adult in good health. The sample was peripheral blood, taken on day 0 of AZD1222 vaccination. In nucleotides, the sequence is TGTGCCAGCAGTTTATGGAGTCTTACGGCGAATGAAAAACTGTTTTTT. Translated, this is CASSLWSLTANEKLFF.